This T cell receptor beta chain was observed in a study of cytomegalovirus exposure and HLA in healthy donors. Details on this clone: What it binds is not known.

This CDR3 has 12 amino acids. The ends were cut back, 7 bases at V and 11 bases at J, with 17 bases in the middle. Germline loops: CDR1 SNHLY, CDR2 FYNNEI. The PCR ran on 60 Vbeta and 13 Jbeta primers. Generated by immunoSEQ multiplex PCR, the TCRdb table keeps only in-frame clones and is missing some. The table has approximately 100,000 clones, roughly 79% seen once. Notes on the study in general: Under in vitro conditions, three CMV-associated chains were confirmed as specific for CMV antigens. Later on, an analysis showed TCR association rates differing by HLA locus, with DRB1 the most and HLA-C the fewest.

The sequenced material came from PBMCs. J is TRBJ2-5 and V is TRBV2; possible D gene TRBD2, 6 bases. The source of this sequence is a woman aged 25 to 39 in good health and CMV-seronegative. The CDR3 reads CASIGGAGEQYF. The CDR3 DNA sequence: TGTGCCAGCATCGGGGGAGCGGGTGAGCAGTACTTC. The whole variable domain, filled in from reference TRBV2 and TRBJ2-5, reads EPEVTQTPSHQVTQMGQEVILRCVPISNHLYFYWYRQILGQKVEFLVSFYNNEISEKSEIFDDQFSVERPDGSNFTLKIRSTKLEDSAMYFCASIGGAGEQYFGPGTRLLVL.